Listed below are T cell receptor beta chains from one sample, sequenced in a study of control samples from healthy donors and cancer patients. The protocol was immunoSEQ multiplex PCR, while the TCRdb copy is restricted to in-frame clones and leaves out a portion. The repertoire consists of around 99,000 clones, with over 75% occurring once and the leading ten covering roughly 4.5%. The specimen sequenced was blood. The origin of the receptors is a human donor in good health. The donor label of this sample is uncertain. The CDR3 runs from the conserved cysteine through the conserved F or W. D genes are given only for firm matches. A clone size is listed for some rows: how often the clone was seen (once, few, many), or a class if it is expanded.

J gene	D gene	V gene	clone size	CDR3 length	CDR3 protein	CDR3 DNA
TRBJ1-6	.	TRBV30	.	12	CAWSVLGTYLHF	TGTGCCTGGAGTGTACTGGGGACGTACCTCCACTTT
TRBJ1-2	.	TRBV4-1	.	14	CASSLRQDPRGYTF	TGCGCCAGCAGCCTCCGACAGGACCCGAGGGGCTACACCTTC
TRBJ1-4	.	TRBV7-9	.	16	CASSSRGVATNEKLFF	TGTGCCAGCAGCTCGCGGGGAGTTGCAACTAATGAAAAACTGTTTTTT
TRBJ1-3	.	TRBV3-1/TRBV3-2	.	13	CASGSISGNTIYF	TGTGCCAGCGGTAGCATCTCTGGAAACACCATATATTTT
TRBJ1-1	TRBD1	TRBV18	.	15	CASSPRDRGLTEAFF	TGTGCCAGCTCACCAAGGGACAGGGGTTTAACTGAAGCTTTCTTT
TRBJ2-7	.	TRBV4-1	.	13	CASSQERSGEQYF	TGCGCCAGCAGCCAAGAGCGTAGCGGCGAGCAGTACTTC
TRBJ1-3	.	TRBV19	once	15	CASSMSRALGDTIYF	TGTGCCAGTAGTATGTCAAGGGCCCTAGGAGACACCATATATTTT
TRBJ1-5	TRBD1	TRBV11-2	.	14	CASSLGQGHQPQHF	TGTGCCAGCAGCTTAGGACAGGGTCATCAGCCCCAGCATTTT
TRBJ2-7	TRBD1	TRBV13	.	15	CASSAPGQASYEQYF	TGTGCCAGCAGCGCCCCGGGACAGGCTTCCTACGAGCAGTACTTC
TRBJ1-3	.	TRBV5-1	.	13	CASSFGQGNTIYF	TGCGCCAGCAGCTTCGGACAGGGAAACACCATATATTTT
TRBJ1-5	.	TRBV5-1	.	14	CASSDGGSNGPQHF	TGCGCCAGCAGCGACGGGGGGTCAAACGGGCCCCAGCATTTT
TRBJ2-2	.	TRBV6-5	.	12	CASAVSTGELFF	TGTGCCAGCGCTGTGAGCACCGGGGAGCTGTTTTTT
TRBJ2-4	TRBD1	TRBV7-8	few	17	CASSSIVGDRSQHIQYF	TGTGCCAGCAGCTCGATTGTAGGGGACAGAAGTCAACACATTCAGTACTTC
TRBJ2-5	TRBD2	TRBV18	.	18	CASAQMRNGEGFQETQYF	TGTGCCAGCGCACAAATGAGGAACGGGGAGGGATTCCAAGAGACCCAGTACTTC
TRBJ1-2	TRBD1	TRBV4-1	.	15	CASSPRDSPNYGYTF	TGCGCCAGCAGCCCACGGGACAGCCCTAACTATGGCTACACCTTC
TRBJ2-7	TRBD2	TRBV4-2	.	15	CASSPGLAGGYEQYF	TGTGCCAGCAGCCCGGGACTAGCGGGGGGTTACGAGCAGTACTTC
TRBJ2-3	.	TRBV6-2/TRBV6-3	.	14	CASNPSYSADTQYF	TGTGCCAGCAACCCGAGCTATAGCGCGGATACGCAGTATTTT
TRBJ2-1	.	TRBV5-1	.	11	CASSSQHEQFF	TGCGCCAGCAGTTCCCAACATGAGCAGTTCTTC
TRBJ2-7	.	TRBV7-9	.	15	CASSLGADSTYEQYF	TGTGCCAGCAGCCTCGGGGCGGACAGCACCTACGAGCAGTACTTC